This passage covers 19 T cell receptor beta chains from one sample sequenced in a study of Ad26.COV2.S vaccination and SARS-CoV-2 variants. The data were produced by immunoSEQ multiplex PCR, yet TCRdb's version contains in-frame clones alone and is incomplete. The table has some 250,000 clones, roughly 90% seen once. Specified treatment: 15 to 20 received Ad26.COV2.S at low or high dose, single or two shots; about 5 received placebo; per-sample allocation not given. At day 63 after the first vaccine or placebo injection, samples were drawn. The starting material was peripheral blood, obtained in a trial of Ad26.COV2.S vaccine versus placebo. These receptors all come from a person between 18 and 59 years old who received the Ad26.COV2.S COVID-19 vaccine or a placebo.

V is TRBV30 and J is TRBJ1-4; D possibly corresponds to TRBD1 (6 bases). The germline V gene encodes CDR1 GTSNPN and CDR2 SVGIG (reference sequence). CDR3 length: 14 residues. V was pared by 0 bases and J by 7 bases, with 12 bases between. CDR3 sequence (DNA): TGTGCCTGGAGTGTACGGGGGGCGGGTGAAAAACTGTTTTTT. This gives the protein CAWSVRGAGEKLFF.

The chain uses TRBV5-5 and TRBJ2-2; possibly TRBD2 for D (6 bases). CDR1 SGHKS and CDR2 YYEKEE come from the germline V gene (reference sequence). V was clipped by 2 bases and J by 3 bases, with 14 bases between them. This CDR3 has 16 amino acids. In DNA, the CDR3 is TGTGCCAGCAGCTTTCGGGGGAGCCTCGACACCGGGGAGCTGTTTTTT. It specifies CASSFRGSLDTGELFF.

The table lists this clone with a few counts. This chain joins TRBV3-1 (or the pseudogene TRBV3-2) and TRBJ1-6, with 8 bases that match TRBD1. Germline values: CDR1 LGHDT, CDR2 YNNKEL (reference sequence). Trimming cost V 2 bases and J 6 bases; bases outside gene matches: 6. The CDR3 covers 16 residues. DNA for the CDR3: TGTGCCAGCAGCCAACCCCAGGGGGCTATTAATTCACCCCTCCACTTT. Translation gives CASSQPQGAINSPLHF.

This rearrangement joins TRBV6-5 to TRBJ2-3, with D perhaps TRBD2 (7 bases). The V and J ends lost 8 bases and 2 bases respectively, with 8 bases between them. The CDR3 totals 12 residues. The germline gives CDR1 MNHEY, CDR2 SVGAGI. This CDR3 is CASGGATDTQYF. CDR3 DNA: TGTGCCAGCGGGGGGGCCACAGATACGCAGTATTTT.

The rearrangement uses TRBV19 and TRBJ1-1; 9 bases line up with TRBD1. Trimming removed 2 bases from V and 4 bases from J; junction bases left unmatched: 8. There are 16 residues in the CDR3. CDR1 is LNHDA, CDR2 SQIVND, per germline (reference sequence). In DNA, the CDR3 is TGTGCCAGTAGTATACTCACAGGGGGCGGAAGCACTGAAGCTTTCTTT. Translation gives CASSILTGGGSTEAFF.

The chain has TRBV24-1 and TRBJ2-7, with D perhaps being TRBD1 or TRBD2 (9 bases each). CDR3 length equals 19 residues. The V end lost 4 bases, the J end lost 7 bases, and 31 bases lay between the germline ends. Germline values: CDR1 KGHDR, CDR2 SFDVKD. The CDR3 region has the DNA TGTGCCACCAGTGAACGTACAGGGGGCGGAATAGCGGGAGCTGGTGAGCAGTACTTC. This encodes CATSERTGGGIAGAGEQYF.

The DNA of the CDR3 is TGCGCCAGCAGCTGGACTAGCGGAACGAACAATGAGCAGTTCTTC. Residues: CASSWTSGTNNEQFF. This chain uses TRBV5-1 with TRBJ2-1, with 10 nucleotides matching TRBD2. This CDR3 contains 15 residues. J lost 5 bases, V lost 3 bases, and 5 bases had no gene match. Germline assignment: CDR1 SGHRS and CDR2 YFSETQ.

The genes are TRBV5-1 and TRBJ1-5; D might be TRBD1 (5 bases). The V end was cut by 0 bases, the J end by 6 bases, with 10 bases between. The CDR3 is 14 amino acids. CDR1 and CDR2 from the germline V gene are SGHRS and YFSETQ. The CDR3 loop is CASSLEGRAQPQHF. CDR3 sequence (DNA): TGCGCCAGCAGCTTGGAGGGCAGGGCTCAGCCCCAGCATTTT.

The chain employs TRBV6-5 and TRBJ2-7; a weak D match, TRBD2 (5 bases). This CDR3 contains 14 residues. The germline V gene encodes CDR1 MNHEY and CDR2 SVGAGI. Trimming stripped 3 bases from V and 4 bases from J, with 13 bases between. CDR3 DNA: TGTGCCAGCAGTTATTCACGGGGAACGTACGAGCAGTACTTC. This translates into CASSYSRGTYEQYF.

The rearrangement joins TRBV7-2 to TRBJ2-3, with TRBD2 as a possible D gene (6 bases). The CDR3 length is 12 residues. Trimming cost V 7 bases and J 6 bases, with 11 bases left between them. Germline V gene sequence: CDR1 SGHTA, CDR2 FQGNSA. CDR3 coding DNA: TGTGCCAGCACCGCGGGGAGGGATACGCAGTATTTT. It encodes CASTAGRDTQYF.

The chain couples TRBV7-9 to TRBJ1-1; weak D call: TRBD1 (6 bases). This CDR3 comprises 16 residues. Trimming took 3 bases from V and 3 from J, leaving 17 bases between them. CDR1 is SEHNR, CDR2 FQNEAQ, per germline (reference sequence). CDR3: CASSFSAGVADTEAFF. The DNA for the CDR3 is TGTGCCAGCAGCTTTTCCGCAGGGGTCGCGGACACTGAAGCTTTCTTT.

V and J are TRBV28 and TRBJ1-6; weak D call: TRBD1 (6 bases). V was pared by 6 bases and J by 0 bases, with 6 bases between. CDR3 size: 14 residues. The germline gives CDR1 MDHEN, CDR2 SYDVKM. The CDR3 protein is CASRTGSYNSPLHF. The CDR3 DNA follows: TGTGCCAGCAGGACAGGCTCCTATAATTCACCCCTCCACTTT.

The V and J genes are TRBV5-1 and TRBJ1-3, with TRBD1 matching over 9 bases. J was trimmed by 8 bases and V by 0 bases; bases with no gene match: 12. Germline CDR1 reads SGHRS; CDR2 reads YFSETQ. This CDR3 has 17 residues. The CDR3 is CASSLAGTGRNRDTIYF. CDR3 bases: TGCGCCAGCAGCTTGGCCGGGACAGGGCGAAATCGGGACACCATATATTTT.

The V gene is TRBV5-4, the J gene TRBJ2-1; TRBD2 agrees at 10 bases. The V gene end was trimmed by 0 bases and the J gene end by 7 bases; junction bases not matched to a gene: 7. Per germline, CDR1 SGHNT and CDR2 YYREEE (reference sequence). The CDR3 consists of 16 residues. CDR3 in DNA: TGTGCCAGCAGCTTGGCCCTACTAGCGGGATCAAATGAGCAGTTCTTC. This codes for CASSLALLAGSNEQFF.

Comment on this clone: This specimen includes other DNA sequences encoding the same CDR3. CDR3 bases: TGCGCCAGCAGCCAAGACAGGGGCTACGAGCAGTACTTC. Protein sequence: CASSQDRGYEQYF. This chain uses TRBV4-3 with TRBJ2-7; D may be TRBD1 (6 bases). Germline values: CDR1 LGHNA, CDR2 YSLEER. V shed 0 bases and J shed 3 bases, with 6 bases lying between them. CDR3 length: 13 amino acids.

The genes are TRBV5-5 and TRBJ1-2; 9 bases match TRBD1. CDR3 size: 15 residues. The germline V gene encodes CDR1 SGHKS and CDR2 YYEKEE (reference sequence). With 4 bases clipped from V and 1 base from J, the junction kept 5 bases outside the gene matches. The CDR3 here is CASSEGQGSNYGYTF. The CDR3 DNA sequence: TGTGCCAGCAGCGAGGGACAGGGAAGTAACTATGGCTACACCTTC.

The chain has TRBV28 and TRBJ2-6; 7 bases line up with TRBD1. Germline V lookup: CDR1 MDHEN, CDR2 SYDVKM. This CDR3 region has 20 residues. The V segment lost 1 base and the J segment 0 bases; nucleotides outside the gene matches: 12. The CDR3 DNA sequence: TGTGCCAGCAGTTTATTTTTTACTGGACAGGCGACCTCTGGGGCCAACGTCCTGACTTTC. Translated: CASSLFFTGQATSGANVLTF.

The chain couples TRBV19 to TRBJ1-4; a weak D match, TRBD1 (5 bases). The germline V and J ends were trimmed by 6 bases and 0 bases, with 8 bases remaining between them. From germline, CDR1 is LNHDA and CDR2 SQIVND (reference sequence). The CDR3 extends over 14 amino acids. The CDR3 protein is CASRTQATNEKLFF. The CDR3 bases are TGTGCCAGTAGGACACAGGCAACTAATGAAAAACTGTTTTTT.

V is TRBV25-1 and J is TRBJ2-1; 10 bases line up with TRBD1. Trimming cost V 4 bases and J 6 bases; bases outside gene matches: 6. Germline V CDR1 and CDR2: MGHDK, SYGVNS. The CDR3 covers 15 residues. The CDR3 region is CASSGDRGQGNEQFF. DNA for the CDR3: TGTGCCAGCAGTGGAGACAGGGGGCAGGGCAATGAGCAGTTCTTC. The variable domain in full, with the rest retrieved from reference TRBV25-1 and TRBJ2-1, is EADIYQTPRYLVIGTGKKITLECSQTMGHDKMYWYQQDPGMELHLIHYSYGVNSTEKGDLSSESTVSRIRTEHFPLTLESARPSHTSQYLCASSGDRGQGNEQFFGPGTRLTVL.